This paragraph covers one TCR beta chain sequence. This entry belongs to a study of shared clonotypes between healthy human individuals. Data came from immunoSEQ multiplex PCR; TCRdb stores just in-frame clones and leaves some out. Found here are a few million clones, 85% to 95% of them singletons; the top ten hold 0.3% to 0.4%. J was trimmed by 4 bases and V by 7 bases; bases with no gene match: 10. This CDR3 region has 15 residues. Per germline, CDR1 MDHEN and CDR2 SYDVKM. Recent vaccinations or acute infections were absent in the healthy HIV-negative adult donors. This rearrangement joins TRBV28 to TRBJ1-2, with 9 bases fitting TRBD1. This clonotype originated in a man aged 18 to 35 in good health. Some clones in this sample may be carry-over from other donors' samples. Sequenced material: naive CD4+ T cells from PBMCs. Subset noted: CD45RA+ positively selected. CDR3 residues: CASTKSGTGSYGYTF. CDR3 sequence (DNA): TGTGCCAGCACGAAATCCGGGACAGGGAGCTATGGCTACACCTTC.